This passage covers 4 T cell receptor beta chains from one sample sequenced in a study of response to subunit inactivated influenza vaccine. One entry per CDR3 protein results from TCRdb running MiXCR on the RT-PCR reads. Counted here are approximately 730,000 distinct CDR3 sequences, roughly 14% occurring once; the ten biggest clones make up approximately 6.5%. Sample: PBMCs from blood, taken 14 to 15 days before vaccination. The receptor source for this set is a man between 50 and 59 years old who received an inactivated influenza vaccine.

The V and J genes are TRBV5-1 and TRBJ2-7; D ambiguous. This CDR3 region has 14 residues. Trimming pared 0 bases from V and 6 bases from J, leaving 13 bases between. Germline lookup yields CDR1 SGHRS and CDR2 YFSETQ. The CDR3 spells CASSLGGLYREQYF. The CDR3 DNA reads TGCGCCAGCAGCTTGGGCGGCCTTTATCGCGAGCAGTACTTC.

The chain recombines TRBV20-1 with TRBJ2-5, with 9 bases lining up with TRBD2. Trimming took 5 bases from V and 7 from J; bases not matched to a gene: 5. The germline V gene encodes CDR1 DFQATT and CDR2 SNEGSKA (reference sequence). CDR3 length: 12 residues. The CDR3 loop reads CSALAGVVTQYF. CDR3 nucleotide sequence: TGCAGTGCTTTAGCGGGGGTGGTGACCCAGTACTTC.

This chain links TRBV5-4 with TRBJ2-2; 7 bases agree with TRBD1. CDR1 and CDR2 from the germline V gene are SGHNT and YYREEE (reference sequence). With 5 bases clipped from V and 4 bases from J, the junction kept 5 bases outside the gene matches. This CDR3 spans 14 amino acids. CDR3 sequence (DNA): TGTGCCAGCAGGGGGGACAGCGGCACCGGGGAGCTGTTTTTT. This translates into CASRGDSGTGELFF. The variable domain in full, completed from reference TRBV5-4 and TRBJ2-2, reads ETGVTQSPTHLIKTRGQQVTLRCSSQSGHNTVSWYQQALGQGPQFIFQYYREEENGRGNFPPRFSGLQFPNYSSELNVNALELDDSALYLCASRGDSGTGELFFGEGSRLTVL.

The genes are TRBV7-7 and TRBJ2-2; TRBD1 agrees at 7 bases. The germline gives CDR1 SSHAT, CDR2 FNYEAQ (reference sequence). J lost 5 bases, V lost 5 bases, and 11 bases had no gene match. The CDR3 length is 16 residues. The CDR3 sequence: CASSPILTGRTGELFF. CDR3 nucleotides: TGTGCCAGCAGCCCGATCTTGACAGGGAGAACCGGGGAGCTGTTTTTT. Drawing the rest from reference TRBV7-7 and TRBJ2-2, the complete variable domain is GAGVSQSPRYKVTKRGQDVTLRCDPISSHATLYWYQQALGQGPEFLTYFNYEAQPDKSGLPSDRFSAERPEGSISTLTIQRTEQRDSAMYRCASSPILTGRTGELFFGEGSRLTVL.